The 10 T cell receptor beta chains listed next were all sequenced from one sample in a study of T cells expressing NK-cell markers (dated by TCRdb to between 2020 and 2021). Library preparation was by 5' RACE. The instrument was an Illumina HiSeq 2000. TCRdb reprocessed the raw reads; every CDR3 protein sequence is a single record, and DNA is not supplied. In this sample's table one finds 300,000 to 450,000 distinct CDR3 sequences. The ten top clones hold 4% to 6.5% of the sample. Sequencing input: blood T cells: a sorted CD56 or NKG2C T cell subset, CD4+ or CD8+ T cells, or bulk PBMC T cells (not recorded which). These receptor sequences come from a man between 18 and 69 years old in good health.

The chain carries TRBV20-1 and TRBJ1-6. CDR1 is DFQATT, CDR2 SNEGSKA, per germline (reference sequence). This CDR3 has 12 residues. The CDR3 region is CSARGPNSPLHF.

The chain uses TRBV9 and TRBJ2-7; TCRdb returns TRBD1, unconfirmable since there is no DNA. This CDR3 is 15 amino acids long. Per the germline V gene, CDR1 is SGDLS and CDR2 is YYNGEE. The CDR3 spells CASSAATGVIYEQYF.

This chain joins TRBV6-5 and TRBJ2-1; TCRdb proposes TRBD1, but this gene call is untestable without DNA. Germline CDR1 and CDR2: MNHEY and SVGAGI. This CDR3 has 15 amino acids. The CDR3 protein is CASSYDEGRYNEQFF.

This chain links TRBV25-1 with TRBJ2-7. There are 11 residues in the CDR3. The V gene's germline CDR1 is MGHDK and CDR2 SYGVNS. The CDR3 is CASSGHAEQYF.

This chain links TRBV5-1 with TRBJ2-2; lacking DNA, the TRBD2 call made by TCRdb goes unchecked. CDR3 length equals 16 residues. Germline V CDR1 and CDR2: SGHRS, YFSETQ. The CDR3 loop reads CASSLRDLRIAGELFF.

The rearrangement joins TRBV12-3 or TRBV12-4 to TRBJ2-1; TCRdb's D gene call, TRBD1, goes unchecked for lack of DNA. The CDR3 covers 15 residues. CDR3 sequence reads: CASSLRQGGYNEQFF.

This chain connects TRBV7-9 to TRBJ2-3; the D call from TCRdb, TRBD1, cannot be confirmed without DNA. This CDR3 has 14 residues. Germline loops: CDR1 SEHNR, CDR2 FQNEAQ (reference sequence). This CDR3 reads CASSPGQGADTQYF.

CDR3 residues: CASSIGGGGQNEQYF. The V call is TRBV5-1, the J call TRBJ2-7; the TRBD1 assignment by TCRdb is unverifiable without DNA. This CDR3 spans 15 amino acids. CDR1 SGHRS and CDR2 YFSETQ come from the germline V gene. Looking up the rest from reference TRBV5-1 and TRBJ2-7 gives the full variable domain: KAGVTQTPRYLIKTRGQQVTLSCSPISGHRSVSWYQQTPGQGLQFLFEYFSETQRNKGNFPGRFSGRQFSNSRSEMNVSTLELGDSALYLCASSIGGGGQNEQYFGPGTRLTVT.

The chain uses TRBV2 and TRBJ1-2. Germline lookup yields CDR1 SNHLY and CDR2 FYNNEI. There are 13 residues in the CDR3. CDR3 loop: CASSEEPNYGYTF. Filled out from reference TRBV2 and TRBJ1-2, the complete variable domain reads EPEVTQTPSHQVTQMGQEVILRCVPISNHLYFYWYRQILGQKVEFLVSFYNNEISEKSEIFDDQFSVERPDGSNFTLKIRSTKLEDSAMYFCASSEEPNYGYTFGSGTRLTVV.

V gene TRBV23-1 combines with J gene TRBJ2-5; TCRdb selects TRBD1, and the lack of DNA leaves this call unchecked. TRBV23-1 is given ORF status, its function remaining uncertain. The CDR3 runs to 15 residues. The CDR3 loop is CAGTELDRYQETQYF.